This is a list of T cell receptor beta chains from one sample in a study of patients and donors after allogeneic stem cell transplantation. TCRdb reprocessed the RT-PCR reads with MiXCR, giving one entry per CDR3 protein. The profile shows 110,000 or so distinct CDR3 sequences, 35% to 45% of them singletons. The sample consisted of blood, either unsorted or a sorted T cell fraction (not recorded which). The receptors shown here come from a human donor who was either an allogeneic HSCT recipient or a stem cell or donor lymphocyte infusion donor (not recorded which). It is not recorded whose cells these are; they may come from a transplant donor. Each CDR3 is given with its conserved first and last residue. The order of the fields is J gene, clone size, V gene, D gene, CDR3 DNA, CDR3 protein. The D gene is left open where the match is weak. The listing skips clone size in some rows; elsewhere it reads once, few, many or a size class.

j_gene: TRBJ1-5
abundance: few
v_gene: TRBV24-1
d_gene: .
CDR3nt: TGTGCCACCAGCGGAGACAGTTATCAGCCCCAGCATTTT
CDR3aa: CATSGDSYQPQHF

j_gene: TRBJ2-1
abundance: many
v_gene: TRBV4-3
d_gene: TRBD1
CDR3nt: TGCGCCAGCAGCCAGAGACGACAGGGGATGGGAAGCAATGAGCAGTTCTTC
CDR3aa: CASSQRRQGMGSNEQFF

j_gene: TRBJ1-1
abundance: .
v_gene: TRBV7-9
d_gene: .
CDR3nt: TGTGCCAGCAGCTTACCAGGGCAGACTGAAGCTTTCTTT
CDR3aa: CASSLPGQTEAFF

j_gene: TRBJ2-2
abundance: .
v_gene: TRBV7-9
d_gene: .
CDR3nt: TGTGCCAGCAGCTACGTCCCTACCGGGGAGCTGTTTTTT
CDR3aa: CASSYVPTGELFF

j_gene: TRBJ1-1
abundance: few
v_gene: TRBV20-1
d_gene: .
CDR3nt: TGCAGTGCGTATGTTGGACCCCGGGTACCTTTCTTT
CDR3aa: CSAYVGPRVPFF

j_gene: TRBJ2-2
abundance: .
v_gene: TRBV29-1
d_gene: TRBD2
CDR3nt: TGCAGCGTTGGTGGCGGGAGGGGCACCGGGGAGCTGTTTTTT
CDR3aa: CSVGGGRGTGELFF

j_gene: TRBJ2-1
abundance: .
v_gene: TRBV6-2/TRBV6-3
d_gene: .
CDR3nt: TGTGCCAGCAAGAACGGTAATGAGCAGTTCTTC
CDR3aa: CASKNGNEQFF

j_gene: TRBJ2-7
abundance: .
v_gene: TRBV3-1
d_gene: TRBD2
CDR3nt: TGTGCCAGCAGCCAAAAAAGCGGGAGGGCCTACGAGCAGTACTTC
CDR3aa: CASSQKSGRAYEQYF

j_gene: TRBJ2-2
abundance: .
v_gene: TRBV2
d_gene: TRBD2
CDR3nt: TGTGCCACCACACTAGCGGGAGGAGCGGGGGAGCTGTTTTTT
CDR3aa: CATTLAGGAGELFF

j_gene: TRBJ1-1
abundance: .
v_gene: TRBV20-1
d_gene: .
CDR3nt: TGCAGTGCTACGCCGGACCCCCAAGCGAAAGCTTTCTTT
CDR3aa: CSATPDPQAKAFF

j_gene: TRBJ2-7
abundance: .
v_gene: TRBV6-5
d_gene: .
CDR3nt: TGTGCCAGCAGGCCCGGGACAAGGTTTTACGAGCAGTACTTC
CDR3aa: CASRPGTRFYEQYF

j_gene: TRBJ1-4
abundance: few
v_gene: TRBV12-3/TRBV12-4
d_gene: .
CDR3nt: TGTGCCAGCACCCAGGGAGGAGGTGAAAAACTGTTTTTT
CDR3aa: CASTQGGGEKLFF

j_gene: TRBJ1-5
abundance: few
v_gene: TRBV24-1
d_gene: .
CDR3nt: TGTGCCACCAGTGATTCACGACAGCCTAGCAATCAGCCCCAGCATTTT
CDR3aa: CATSDSRQPSNQPQHF

j_gene: TRBJ2-3
abundance: few
v_gene: TRBV7-3
d_gene: .
CDR3nt: TGTGCCAGCAGCAAGGGAGATACGCAGTATTTT
CDR3aa: CASSKGDTQYF

j_gene: TRBJ2-1
abundance: few
v_gene: TRBV12-3/TRBV12-4
d_gene: TRBD2
CDR3nt: TGTGCCAGCAGTTTAGGGGCGGGAGTGCAGTACAATGAGCAGTTCTTC
CDR3aa: CASSLGAGVQYNEQFF

j_gene: TRBJ2-2
abundance: few
v_gene: TRBV24-1
d_gene: .
CDR3nt: TGTGCCACCAGTGATTTGGACACCGGGGAGCTGTTTTTT
CDR3aa: CATSDLDTGELFF

j_gene: TRBJ2-2
abundance: once
v_gene: TRBV24-1
d_gene: .
CDR3nt: TGTGCCACCAGTGACCCAACAAAATCGAACACCGGGGAGCTGTTTTTT
CDR3aa: CATSDPTKSNTGELFF

j_gene: TRBJ1-2
abundance: .
v_gene: TRBV5-1
d_gene: TRBD1
CDR3nt: TGCGCCAGCAGCGCTGGGACAGGGCAAGGCTACACCTTC
CDR3aa: CASSAGTGQGYTF

j_gene: TRBJ2-3
abundance: few
v_gene: TRBV10-2
d_gene: TRBD2
CDR3nt: TGCGCCAGCAGCGGCAGGGGGTTACTAGCGGGAGAGGGAGATACGCAGTATTTT
CDR3aa: CASSGRGLLAGEGDTQYF

j_gene: TRBJ2-7
abundance: few
v_gene: TRBV12-3/TRBV12-4
d_gene: .
CDR3nt: TGTGCCAGCAGTTCGATGCCCGGGCGCGAGCAGTACTTC
CDR3aa: CASSSMPGREQYF

j_gene: TRBJ2-7
abundance: .
v_gene: TRBV2
d_gene: .
CDR3nt: TGTGCCAGCGTGCGAGCCGTTAACTACGAGCAGTACTTC
CDR3aa: CASVRAVNYEQYF

j_gene: TRBJ2-1
abundance: .
v_gene: TRBV7-2
d_gene: .
CDR3nt: TGTGCCAGCAGCTCCCTGAGGACAAGGCCCTACAATGAGCAGTTCTTC
CDR3aa: CASSSLRTRPYNEQFF

j_gene: TRBJ1-1
abundance: few
v_gene: TRBV20-1
d_gene: TRBD1
CDR3nt: TGCAGTGCCAGACAGGGGAACACTGAAGCTTTCTTT
CDR3aa: CSARQGNTEAFF

j_gene: TRBJ2-1
abundance: .
v_gene: TRBV6-2/TRBV6-3
d_gene: TRBD1
CDR3nt: TGTGCCAGCAGAGCACAGGGGAAAGCCTACAATGAGCAGTTCTTC
CDR3aa: CASRAQGKAYNEQFF

j_gene: TRBJ2-5
abundance: .
v_gene: TRBV5-1
d_gene: .
CDR3nt: TGCGCCAGCAGCTTGGACCGGATAAGAGAGACCCAGTACTTC
CDR3aa: CASSLDRIRETQYF

j_gene: TRBJ1-5
abundance: .
v_gene: TRBV15
d_gene: .
CDR3nt: TGTGCCACCAGCAGAGATAGGACATATAGCAATCAGCCCCAGCATTTT
CDR3aa: CATSRDRTYSNQPQHF

j_gene: TRBJ1-4
abundance: few
v_gene: TRBV12-3/TRBV12-4
d_gene: .
CDR3nt: TGTGCCAGCAGTTTAACCGGAAGTGAAAAACTGTTTTTT
CDR3aa: CASSLTGSEKLFF

j_gene: TRBJ2-3
abundance: .
v_gene: TRBV10-2
d_gene: .
CDR3nt: TGCGCCACCAAGAGGGGGGATACGCAGTATTTT
CDR3aa: CATKRGDTQYF

j_gene: TRBJ1-4
abundance: .
v_gene: TRBV12-3/TRBV12-4
d_gene: .
CDR3nt: TGTGCCAGCAGCCCGGGACACGCAAATGAAAAACTGTTTTTT
CDR3aa: CASSPGHANEKLFF

j_gene: TRBJ2-1
abundance: .
v_gene: TRBV18
d_gene: TRBD1
CDR3nt: TGTGCCAGCTCAAGGGACAGATCATCAAATGAGCAGTTCTTC
CDR3aa: CASSRDRSSNEQFF

j_gene: TRBJ2-2
abundance: .
v_gene: TRBV4-3
d_gene: .
CDR3nt: TGCGCCAGCAGCCAAGATCGCAGGGACCTCCCCAGCGGGGAGCTGTTTTTT
CDR3aa: CASSQDRRDLPSGELFF

j_gene: TRBJ2-1
abundance: .
v_gene: TRBV24-1
d_gene: TRBD2
CDR3nt: TGTGCCACCGGGACTAGCCGAGCGGATGAGCAGTTCTTC
CDR3aa: CATGTSRADEQFF

j_gene: TRBJ2-1
abundance: .
v_gene: TRBV9
d_gene: TRBD2
CDR3nt: TGTGCCAGCAGCTCCCGCGGGGGGGGCTCCTACAATGAGCAGTTCTTC
CDR3aa: CASSSRGGGSYNEQFF

j_gene: TRBJ2-3
abundance: .
v_gene: TRBV25-1
d_gene: .
CDR3nt: TGTGCCAGCAGTGACCCAAGCAGGGACCGGCGTCAGTATTTT
CDR3aa: CASSDPSRDRRQYF

j_gene: TRBJ2-1
abundance: .
v_gene: TRBV10-3
d_gene: TRBD2
CDR3nt: TGTGCCATCAGTGAGTCGACTAGCGGGAGCGATGAGCAGTTCTTC
CDR3aa: CAISESTSGSDEQFF

j_gene: TRBJ1-1
abundance: few
v_gene: TRBV6-6
d_gene: .
CDR3nt: TGTGCCAGCAGCCTCGGACAGCACGCTGAAGCTTTCTTT
CDR3aa: CASSLGQHAEAFF

j_gene: TRBJ2-1
abundance: .
v_gene: TRBV4-3
d_gene: TRBD2
CDR3nt: TGCGCCAGCAGCCAGGGACTAGCGGGAGGTGATGAGCAGTTCTTC
CDR3aa: CASSQGLAGGDEQFF

j_gene: TRBJ2-3
abundance: .
v_gene: TRBV12-3/TRBV12-4
d_gene: TRBD2
CDR3nt: TGTGCCAGCAGTTCCCTAGTGCTAGCGGGAGTCGATACGCAGTATTTT
CDR3aa: CASSSLVLAGVDTQYF

j_gene: TRBJ1-1
abundance: .
v_gene: TRBV20-1
d_gene: .
CDR3nt: TGCAGTGCTAGAGATCATCCTGAAGCTTTCTTT
CDR3aa: CSARDHPEAFF

j_gene: TRBJ2-2
abundance: few
v_gene: TRBV28
d_gene: TRBD1
CDR3nt: TGTGCCAGCATTCGGACAGGGTTGTCTGGGGAGCTGTTTTTT
CDR3aa: CASIRTGLSGELFF

j_gene: TRBJ1-2
abundance: .
v_gene: TRBV9
d_gene: .
CDR3nt: TGTGCCAGCAGCGTTAGGGGTAACTATGGCTACACCTTC
CDR3aa: CASSVRGNYGYTF

j_gene: TRBJ2-5
abundance: once
v_gene: TRBV29-1
d_gene: .
CDR3nt: TGCAGCGTGGCGGGAGAGACCCAGTACTTC
CDR3aa: CSVAGETQYF

j_gene: TRBJ2-3
abundance: .
v_gene: TRBV29-1
d_gene: .
CDR3nt: TGCAGCGTTACCCCGGGTAGCCCTGAAGATACGCAGTATTTT
CDR3aa: CSVTPGSPEDTQYF

j_gene: TRBJ1-5
abundance: .
v_gene: TRBV18
d_gene: .
CDR3nt: TGTGCCAGCTCACCACTGGGGAGCAATCAGCCCCAGCATTTT
CDR3aa: CASSPLGSNQPQHF

j_gene: TRBJ1-3
abundance: few
v_gene: TRBV15
d_gene: .
CDR3nt: TGTGCCACCAGCAGAGAAGCGATCTCTGGAAACACCATATATTTT
CDR3aa: CATSREAISGNTIYF

j_gene: TRBJ1-1
abundance: .
v_gene: TRBV4-2
d_gene: .
CDR3nt: TGTGCCAGCAGCCACACCATTTATCAGAAGATGAACACTGAAGCTTTCTTT
CDR3aa: CASSHTIYQKMNTEAFF

j_gene: TRBJ2-3
abundance: .
v_gene: TRBV4-3
d_gene: TRBD2
CDR3nt: TGCGCCAGCAGCCAAATTAGACTAGCGGGAACCACGCAGTATTTT
CDR3aa: CASSQIRLAGTTQYF

j_gene: TRBJ2-7
abundance: few
v_gene: TRBV29-1
d_gene: .
CDR3nt: TGCAGCGTTAAGAGAGTAGTGGGACCAGGCGAGCAGTACTTC
CDR3aa: CSVKRVVGPGEQYF

j_gene: TRBJ2-1
abundance: few
v_gene: TRBV6-5
d_gene: TRBD2
CDR3nt: TGTGCCAGCAGTTACCCTAGCGGGATTGGCAATGAGCAGTTCTTC
CDR3aa: CASSYPSGIGNEQFF

j_gene: TRBJ2-1
abundance: .
v_gene: TRBV3-1
d_gene: .
CDR3nt: TGTGCCAGCAGCCAAAAGAGGTTCAATGAGCAGTTCTTC
CDR3aa: CASSQKRFNEQFF

j_gene: TRBJ2-7
abundance: once
v_gene: TRBV20-1
d_gene: .
CDR3nt: TGCAGTGCTAGAGATTTTAGCAGGAGAATCAGCTCCTACGAGCAGTACTTC
CDR3aa: CSARDFSRRISSYEQYF

j_gene: TRBJ2-2
abundance: .
v_gene: TRBV5-1
d_gene: .
CDR3nt: TGCGCCAGCAGCGTGATGGGCACCGGGGAGCTGTTTTTT
CDR3aa: CASSVMGTGELFF